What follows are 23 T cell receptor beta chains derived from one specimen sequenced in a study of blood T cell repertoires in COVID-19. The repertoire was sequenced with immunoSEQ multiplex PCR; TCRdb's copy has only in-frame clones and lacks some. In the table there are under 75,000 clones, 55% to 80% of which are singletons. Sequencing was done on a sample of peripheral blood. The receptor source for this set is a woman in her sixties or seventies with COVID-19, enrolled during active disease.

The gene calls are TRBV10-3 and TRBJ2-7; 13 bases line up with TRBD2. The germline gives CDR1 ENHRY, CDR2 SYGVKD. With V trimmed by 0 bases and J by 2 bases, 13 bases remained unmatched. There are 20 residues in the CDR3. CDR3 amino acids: CAISESLGTSGTLKAYEQYV. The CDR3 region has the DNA TGTGCCATCAGTGAGTCTCTGGGGACTAGCGGGACCCTTAAGGCCTACGAGCAGTACGTC.

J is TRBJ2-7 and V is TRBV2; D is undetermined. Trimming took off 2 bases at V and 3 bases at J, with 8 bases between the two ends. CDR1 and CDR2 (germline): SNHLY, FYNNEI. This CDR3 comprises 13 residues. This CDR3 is CASSERVLYEQYF. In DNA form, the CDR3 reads TGTGCCAGCAGTGAAAGAGTTCTCTACGAGCAGTACTTC.

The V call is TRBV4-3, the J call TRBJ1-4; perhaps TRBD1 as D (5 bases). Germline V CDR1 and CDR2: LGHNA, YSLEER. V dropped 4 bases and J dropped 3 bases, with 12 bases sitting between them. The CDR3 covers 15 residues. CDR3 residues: CASSLGGRANEKLFF. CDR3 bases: TGCGCCAGCAGCCTCGGGGGTAGAGCTAATGAAAAACTGTTTTTT.

CDR3 in DNA: TGTGCCAGCAGCGTAGGGGGAGGAGGGGCACGTGGAAACACCATATATTTT. It specifies CASSVGGGGARGNTIYF. J is TRBJ1-3 and V is TRBV9; D might be TRBD1 (5 bases). The germline V and J ends were trimmed by 0 bases and 3 bases, with 16 bases remaining between them. This CDR3 is built from 17 residues. Germline V lookup: CDR1 SGDLS, CDR2 YYNGEE.

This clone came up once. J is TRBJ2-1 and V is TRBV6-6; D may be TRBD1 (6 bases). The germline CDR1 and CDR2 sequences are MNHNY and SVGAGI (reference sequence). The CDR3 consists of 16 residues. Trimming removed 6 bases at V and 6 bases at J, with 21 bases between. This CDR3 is CASRYATGYYGNEQFF. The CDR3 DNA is TGTGCCAGCAGATACGCCACAGGGTACTATGGCAATGAGCAGTTCTTC.

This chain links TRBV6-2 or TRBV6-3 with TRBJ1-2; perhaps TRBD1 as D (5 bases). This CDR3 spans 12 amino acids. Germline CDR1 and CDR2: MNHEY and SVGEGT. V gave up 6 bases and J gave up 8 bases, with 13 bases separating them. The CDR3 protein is CASSQEGRGYTF. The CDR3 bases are TGTGCCAGCAGCCAGGAGGGGCGAGGCTACACCTTC.

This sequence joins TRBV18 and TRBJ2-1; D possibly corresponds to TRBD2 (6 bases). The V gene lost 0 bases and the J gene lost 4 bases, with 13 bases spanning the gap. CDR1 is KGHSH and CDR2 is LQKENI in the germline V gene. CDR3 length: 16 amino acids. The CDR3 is CASSPPGIAEYNEQFF. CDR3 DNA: TGTGCCAGCTCACCACCCGGGATAGCGGAATACAATGAGCAGTTCTTC.

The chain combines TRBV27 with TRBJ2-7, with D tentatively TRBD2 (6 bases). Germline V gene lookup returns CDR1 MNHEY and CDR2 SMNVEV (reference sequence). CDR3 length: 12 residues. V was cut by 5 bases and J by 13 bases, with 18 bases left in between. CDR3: CASSPGGAGAYF. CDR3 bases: TGTGCCAGCAGTCCCGGAGGAGCGGGTGCTTACTTC.

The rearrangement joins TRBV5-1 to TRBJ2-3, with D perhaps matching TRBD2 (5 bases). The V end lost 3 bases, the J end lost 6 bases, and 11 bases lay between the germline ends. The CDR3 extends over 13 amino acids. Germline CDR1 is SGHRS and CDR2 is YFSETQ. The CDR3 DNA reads TGCGCCAGCAGCTCCCCCTCGGGGGATACGCAGTATTTT. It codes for CASSSPSGDTQYF.

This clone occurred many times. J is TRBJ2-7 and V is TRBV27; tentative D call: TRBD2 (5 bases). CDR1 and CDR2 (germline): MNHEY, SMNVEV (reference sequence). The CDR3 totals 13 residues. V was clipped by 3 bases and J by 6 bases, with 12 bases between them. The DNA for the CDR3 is TGTGCCAGCAGTTTTGCTTGGGAGAGCGAGCAGTACTTC. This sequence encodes CASSFAWESEQYF.

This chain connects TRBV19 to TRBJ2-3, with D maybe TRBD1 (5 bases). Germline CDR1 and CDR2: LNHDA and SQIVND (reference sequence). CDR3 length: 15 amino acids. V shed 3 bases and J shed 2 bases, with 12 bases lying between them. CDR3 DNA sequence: TGTGCCAGTAGTATGTCGCCAGGGAACACAGATACGCAGTATTTT. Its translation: CASSMSPGNTDTQYF.

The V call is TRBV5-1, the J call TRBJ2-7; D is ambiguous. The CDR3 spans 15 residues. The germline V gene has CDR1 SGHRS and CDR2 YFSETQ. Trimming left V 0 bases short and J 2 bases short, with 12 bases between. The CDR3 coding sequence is TGCGCCAGCAGCTTGGCGCCGCAGACTCCCTACGAGCAGTACTTC. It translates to CASSLAPQTPYEQYF.

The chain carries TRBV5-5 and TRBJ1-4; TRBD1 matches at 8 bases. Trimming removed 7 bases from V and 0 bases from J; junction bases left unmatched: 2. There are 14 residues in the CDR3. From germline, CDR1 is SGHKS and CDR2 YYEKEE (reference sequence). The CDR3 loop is CASRQGPTNEKLFF. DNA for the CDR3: TGTGCCAGCCGACAGGGGCCAACTAATGAAAAACTGTTTTTT.

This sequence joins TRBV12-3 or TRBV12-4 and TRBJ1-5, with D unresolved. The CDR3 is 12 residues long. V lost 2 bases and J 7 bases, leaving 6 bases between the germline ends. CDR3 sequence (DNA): TGTGCCAGCAGTTTATGGCTCCAGCCCCAGCATTTT. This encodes CASSLWLQPQHF.

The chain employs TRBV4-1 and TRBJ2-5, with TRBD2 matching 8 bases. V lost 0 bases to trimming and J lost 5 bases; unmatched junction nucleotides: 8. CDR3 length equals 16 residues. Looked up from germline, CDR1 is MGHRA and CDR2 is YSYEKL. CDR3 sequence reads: CASSQDHGGAQETQYF. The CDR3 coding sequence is TGCGCCAGCAGCCAAGACCACGGGGGGGCCCAGGAGACCCAGTACTTC.

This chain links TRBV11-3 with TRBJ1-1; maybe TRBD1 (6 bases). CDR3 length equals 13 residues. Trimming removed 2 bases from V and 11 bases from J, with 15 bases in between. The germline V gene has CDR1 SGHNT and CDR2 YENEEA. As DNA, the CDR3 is TGTGCCAGCAGCTTAATAAGCGGGGGCGTGGCTTTCTTT. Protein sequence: CASSLISGGVAFF.

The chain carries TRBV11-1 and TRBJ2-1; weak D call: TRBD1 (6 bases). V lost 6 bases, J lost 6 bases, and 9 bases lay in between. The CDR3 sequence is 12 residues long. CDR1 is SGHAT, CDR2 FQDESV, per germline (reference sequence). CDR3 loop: CASSLQGNEQFF. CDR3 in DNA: TGTGCCAGCAGTTTACAGGGCAATGAGCAGTTCTTC.

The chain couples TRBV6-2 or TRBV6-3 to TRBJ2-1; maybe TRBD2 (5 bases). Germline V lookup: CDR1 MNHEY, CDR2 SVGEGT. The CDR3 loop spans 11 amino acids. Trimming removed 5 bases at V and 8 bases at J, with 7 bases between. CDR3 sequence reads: CASSQADEQFF. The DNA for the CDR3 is TGTGCCAGCAGTCAAGCGGATGAGCAGTTCTTC.

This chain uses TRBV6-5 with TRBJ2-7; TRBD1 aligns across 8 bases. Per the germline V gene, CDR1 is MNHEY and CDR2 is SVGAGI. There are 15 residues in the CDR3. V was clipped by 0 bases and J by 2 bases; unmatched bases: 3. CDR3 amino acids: CASSYSGQGTYEQYF. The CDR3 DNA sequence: TGTGCCAGCAGTTACTCAGGACAGGGTACCTACGAGCAGTACTTC.

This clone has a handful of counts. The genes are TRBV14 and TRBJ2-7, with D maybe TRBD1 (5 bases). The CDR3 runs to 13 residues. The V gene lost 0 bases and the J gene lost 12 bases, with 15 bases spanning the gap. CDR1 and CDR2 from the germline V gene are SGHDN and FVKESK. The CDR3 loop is CASSQDTRTNPYF. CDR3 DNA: TGTGCCAGCAGCCAAGATACCAGGACAAATCCGTACTTC. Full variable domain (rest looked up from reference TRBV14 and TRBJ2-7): EAGVTQFPSHSVIEKGQTVTLRCDPISGHDNLYWYRRVMGKEIKFLLHFVKESKQDESGMPNNRFLAERTGGTYSTLKVQPAELEDSGVYFCASSQDTRTNPYFGPGTRLTVT.

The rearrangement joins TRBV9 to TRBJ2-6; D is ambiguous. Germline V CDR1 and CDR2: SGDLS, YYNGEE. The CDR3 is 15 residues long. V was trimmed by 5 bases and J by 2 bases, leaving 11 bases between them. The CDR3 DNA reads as TGTGCCAGCAGAGCCGCATTGACTGGGGCCAACGTCCTGACTTTC. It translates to CASRAALTGANVLTF.

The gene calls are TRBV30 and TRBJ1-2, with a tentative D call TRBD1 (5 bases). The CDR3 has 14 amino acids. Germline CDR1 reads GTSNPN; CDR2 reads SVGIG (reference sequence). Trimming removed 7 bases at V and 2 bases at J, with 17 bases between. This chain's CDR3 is CASIAGKTNYGYTF. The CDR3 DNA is TGTGCCTCTATCGCAGGGAAAACCAACTATGGCTACACCTTC.

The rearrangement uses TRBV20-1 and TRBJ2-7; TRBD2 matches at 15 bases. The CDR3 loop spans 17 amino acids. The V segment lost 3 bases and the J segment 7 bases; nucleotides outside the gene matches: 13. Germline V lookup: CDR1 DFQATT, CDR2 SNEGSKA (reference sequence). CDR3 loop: CSASPPGLAGGKGEQYF. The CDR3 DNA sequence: TGCAGTGCTAGTCCCCCGGGACTAGCGGGGGGCAAAGGGGAGCAGTACTTC.